This T cell receptor (beta chain) was profiled in a study of OX40 agonist ivuxolimab in advanced cancers. Study-level background: Males comprised around 80% of the group, whose mean age was around 62 years (range roughly 20 to 85). General observations from the study: It was also the case that some nonresponders had low normalized T-cell clonal expansion. Still undetermined is the antigen specificity of the expanded peripheral T cells. Both CD4+ and CD8+ T cell populations in blood had undergone clonal expansion by week 6 at 0.1 to 3.0 mg/kg.

Profiled with immunoSEQ multiplex PCR; TCRdb holds only in-frame clones, not every one. The sample carries around 26,000 clones, roughly 90% recorded once. Trimming cost V 3 bases and J 11 bases, with 23 bases left between them. Looked up from germline, CDR1 is SGDLS and CDR2 is YYNGEE. CDR3 length: 15 residues. A word on this clone: The antigen is not known.

This rearrangement joins TRBV9 to TRBJ1-1; perhaps TRBD1 as D (6 bases). The receptor was derived from an adult with an advanced solid tumor such as melanoma, head and neck, liver or kidney cancer. The sequences come from CD4+ or CD8+ T cells sorted from blood, collected in a trial of the OX40 agonist ivuxolimab. CDR3 residues: CASSEEGWTDRQAFF. In DNA form, the CDR3 reads TGTGCCAGCAGCGAGGAGGGATGGACAGACAGACAGGCTTTCTTT.